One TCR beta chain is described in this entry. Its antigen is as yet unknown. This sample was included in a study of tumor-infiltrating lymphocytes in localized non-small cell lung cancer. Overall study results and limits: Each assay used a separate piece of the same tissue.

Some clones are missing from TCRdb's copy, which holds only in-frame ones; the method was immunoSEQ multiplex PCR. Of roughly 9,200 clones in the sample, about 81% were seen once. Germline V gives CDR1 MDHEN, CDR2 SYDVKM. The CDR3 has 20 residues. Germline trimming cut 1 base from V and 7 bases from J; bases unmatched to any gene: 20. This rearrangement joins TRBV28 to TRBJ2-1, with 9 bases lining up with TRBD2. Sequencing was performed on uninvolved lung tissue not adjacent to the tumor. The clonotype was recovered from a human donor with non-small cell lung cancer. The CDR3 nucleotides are TGTGCCAGCAGTTTATCGCGCACCCGGATTAGCGGGAGCCGGTCGAATGAGCAGTTCTTC. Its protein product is CASSLSRTRISGSRSNEQFF. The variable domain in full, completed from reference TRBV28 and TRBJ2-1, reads DVKVTQSSRYLVKRTGEKVFLECVQDMDHENMFWYRQDPGLGLRLIYFSYDVKMKEKGDIPEGYSVSREKKERFSLILESASTNQTSMYLCASSLSRTRISGSRSNEQFFGPGTRLTVL.